This T cell receptor (beta chain) was sequenced during a study of T cells in Graves' hyperthyroidism and ophthalmopathy. Study-wide points: The model foresaw ophthalmopathy a median around 6 months prior to onset. Researchers report that a 13 V-J model separated ophthalmopathy from stable hyperthyroidism.

Comments on this clonotype: What it recognizes is unknown.

Amplification of TCR beta CDR3 regions was performed using RNA transcripts as template. First-round RT-PCR targeting the TCR CDR3 was performed with the HTBI primer set. A single record per CDR3 protein comes from TCRdb applying MiXCR to the multiplex PCR reads. The table lists about 560,000 distinct CDR3 sequences, roughly 17% of them singletons. Per germline, CDR1 MGHRA and CDR2 YSYEKL. This CDR3 has 18 residues. Trimming left V 4 bases short and J 1 base short, with 20 bases between. Sample: blood. The chain combines TRBV4-1 with TRBJ2-4; D uncertain. The source is a woman between 18 and 29 years old with Graves' hyperthyroidism. CDR3 sequence: CASSPGFREVSAKNIQYF. CDR3 DNA: TGCGCCAGCAGCCCAGGTTTTCGTGAGGTTTCGGCCAAAAACATTCAGTACTTC.